This TCR beta chain appears in the sequencing data of a study of early T cells in non-severe SARS-CoV-2 infection (dated by TCRdb to about 2021). About the study as a whole: Because TCR sequencing was done on bulk RNA from unsorted whole blood, the alpha and beta chains could not be paired. What the authors observed across the whole study: Matching against VDJdb was skewed toward anti-spike CD8 responses, likely underestimated virus-specific expansions, and missed private and CD4 specificities.

The study was a case-control design nested within a healthcare worker cohort in London, UK, with weekly nasopharyngeal swab PCR tests and blood sampling. Healthcare workers were enrolled in the week of the UK lockdown, from 23 to 31 March 2020, and were followed every week for up to roughly 16 weeks. CDR3 length: 16 amino acids, cysteine to phenylalanine. Only the CDR3 DNA is retained, 48 bases long and in frame from the first base. The germline V gene sets CDR1 to MRHNA and CDR2 to SNTAGT. From V the trimming removes 2 bases and from J it removes 6 bases, while the gene matches leave 10 bases of the junction unaccounted for. This clonotype was counted ten times or more. It has no known antigen specificity. Per-nucleotide qualities are absent, and no much larger clonotype sits a single base away. Library generation was performed with 5' RACE. Data came from a NextSeq 500. The TCR library protocol attached unique molecular identifiers to individual cDNA molecules to correct for sequencing error and PCR bias. Sequencing covered both TCR alpha and beta chains, and within each sample the abundances of alpha and beta sequences were tightly co-correlated. The authors processed their data as follows. Decombinator V4 was used to perform V gene, J gene and CDR3 annotation of TCR sequences. TCRs were defined as expanded if a significant change between any two time points was detected under a Poisson model with p below 0.0001. Abundances of TCRs were expressed as counts per million after normalisation to the total number of TCRs sequenced in each sample. MAIT TCRs were defined by TRAV1-2 paired with TRAJ12, TRAJ20 or TRAJ33, and iNKT TCRs by TRAV10 paired with TRAJ18. VDJdb, accessed on 1 November 2021, was searched for TCRs annotated for CMV, EBV and SARS-CoV-2, and TCRs annotated for more than one antigen were excluded. Through fastp at Q25 and MiXCR, TCRdb rebuilt clones from the public reads, retaining in-frame beta chains. Records with the same CDR3 protein are collapsed into one entry carrying the most frequent genes and DNA. The V and J calls were determined by TCRdb, not by the authors. This sample has nearly 70,000 distinct CDR3 sequences in its table, and approximately 4.5% of those were observed once. The ten largest account for 3% to 4.5% of the sample.

Recombination linked TRBV6-4 to TRBJ2-1; 7 central nucleotides agree with TRBD1. The material was whole blood, obtained at baseline. This receptor was taken from an adult who was a healthcare worker with PCR-confirmed SARS-CoV-2 infection or an uninfected control (not recorded which). The donor label of this sample is uncertain. The nucleotide sequence reads as follows: TGTGCCAGCAGTGACGCAACAGGGGAATGGGGCAATGAGCAGTTCTTC. Translated, this gives CASSDATGEWGNEQFF.